This T cell receptor beta chain appears in the sequencing data of a study of chemoradiotherapy in HPV16-positive cancers. Findings and limits, study-wide: HPV-responsive T-cell expansion during chemoradiotherapy was linked to improved recurrence-free survival in HPV16-positive patients.

A note on this clone: Its antigen is currently unknown.

The CDR3 extends over 16 amino acids. V dropped 1 base and J dropped 3; count of bases not matched to a gene: 3. CDR1 is SGHDN and CDR2 is FVKESK in the germline V gene. Method: immunoSEQ multiplex PCR; TCRdb's copy keeps in-frame clones and lacks some. The table includes some 15,000 clones, 89% detected once. The chain employs TRBV14 and TRBJ2-7, with 13 bases fitting TRBD2. This clonotype originated in a human donor with HPV-associated anogenital cancer. The sample in question was blood, obtained from a patient who underwent chemoradiotherapy. The CDR3 region has the DNA TGTGCCAGCAGCCAAGGAGGACTAGCGGGAGTCTACGAGCAGTACTTC. It specifies CASSQGGLAGVYEQYF.